The rows below give T cell receptor beta chains drawn from one sample of a study of immune cell composition in non-small cell lung cancer. The repertoire was sequenced with immunoSEQ multiplex PCR; TCRdb's copy has only in-frame clones and lacks some. The table includes about 2,500 clones, around 74% detected once. The sample taken for sequencing was lung tumor tissue. The receptors come from a human donor with non-small cell lung cancer. Both conserved end residues are part of each CDR3. A D gene is named only where the DNA matches it firmly. Where a row states a size, it is once, few, many or the class of an expanded clone; other rows omit it.

j_call,clone_size,d_call,v_call,cdr3_aa,cdr3_nt
TRBJ2-3,.,TRBD2,TRBV14,CASSQVLLAGDLDTQYF,TGTGCCAGCAGCCAAGTCCTACTAGCGGGAGATTTAGATACGCAGTATTTT
TRBJ2-7,few,TRBD1,TRBV27,CASSLTGSEQYF,TGTGCCAGCAGCCTGACAGGGTCCGAGCAGTACTTC
TRBJ2-7,once,TRBD1,TRBV19,CASSLMLGQGDYEQYF,TGTGCCAGTAGTTTAATGTTGGGACAGGGAGACTACGAGCAGTACTTC
TRBJ1-4,.,TRBD1,TRBV7-6,CASSHPLDRGPKTNEKLFF,TGTGCCAGCAGTCACCCGTTGGACAGGGGTCCGAAGACTAATGAAAAACTGTTTTTT
TRBJ2-1,.,TRBD1,TRBV4-1,CASSQPGQGGYIGQFF,TGCGCCAGCAGCCAACCCGGACAGGGAGGATATATTGGGCAGTTCTTC
TRBJ1-5,.,.,TRBV21-1,CASSYPGTGDCDQPQHF,TGTGCCAGCAGTTACCCTGGGACAGGGGATTGCGATCAGCCCCAGCATTTT
TRBJ1-2,few,TRBD1,TRBV7-9,CASSWDSDVDGYTF,TGTGCCAGCAGTTGGGACAGCGATGTCGACGGCTACACCTTC
TRBJ2-7,few,.,TRBV18,CASSNAVYSYEQYF,TGTGCCAGCTCTAACGCGGTATACTCCTACGAGCAGTACTTC
TRBJ2-2,.,TRBD2,TRBV7-7,CASSLQGGAGELFF,TGTGCCAGCAGCTTGCAGGGAGGGGCCGGGGAGCTGTTTTTT
TRBJ2-1,.,.,TRBV2,CASRETVRARSYNEQFF,TGTGCCAGCAGGGAGACAGTAAGGGCTAGGTCCTACAATGAGCAGTTCTTC
TRBJ2-1,.,.,TRBV19,CASTVSPYNEQFF,TGTGCCAGTACGGTGTCCCCCTACAATGAGCAGTTCTTC
TRBJ1-1,.,.,TRBV5-1,CASSLGGLGTEAFF,TGCGCCAGCAGCTTGGGGGGCCTGGGGACTGAAGCTTTCTTT
TRBJ1-1,few,.,TRBV7-8,CASSLGHRRTEAFF,TGTGCCAGCAGCTTAGGTCACCGGAGAACTGAAGCTTTCTTT
TRBJ1-1,.,.,TRBV14,CASSQYTGRTEAFF,TGTGCCAGCAGCCAATACACAGGGAGAACTGAAGCTTTCTTT
TRBJ2-1,.,TRBD1,TRBV7-2,CASSVDRDTPKRQFF,TGTGCCAGCAGCGTTGACAGGGACACCCCCAAACGGCAGTTCTTC
TRBJ2-5,.,TRBD1,TRBV7-2,CASSRGQEETQYF,TGTGCCAGCAGTCGGGGACAGGAAGAGACCCAGTACTTC
TRBJ1-2,few,TRBD1,TRBV10-3,CAIGTGENYGYTF,TGTGCCATAGGGACAGGGGAAAACTATGGCTACACCTTC
TRBJ2-7,.,.,TRBV19,CASAGFGPEQYF,TGTGCCAGTGCGGGATTCGGACCCGAGCAGTACTTC
TRBJ2-7,.,TRBD1,TRBV7-2,CASSLEPGQSYEQYF,TGTGCCAGCAGCTTAGAACCGGGACAGAGCTACGAGCAGTACTTC
TRBJ1-2,few,TRBD1,TRBV27,CASSSLHRTGFGYTF,TGTGCCAGCAGTTCCCTACATCGGACAGGATTTGGCTACACCTTC
TRBJ1-2,.,TRBD1,TRBV18,CASSPKPGQGDGYTF,TGTGCCAGCTCACCCAAACCGGGACAGGGCGATGGCTACACCTTC
TRBJ2-3,.,.,TRBV7-3,CASSRGPQDTQYF,TGTGCCAGCAGCCGAGGCCCCCAGGATACGCAGTATTTT
TRBJ1-2,.,TRBD1,TRBV2,CASSPRQGLFVRGYTF,TGTGCCAGTTCTCCCCGACAGGGTCTGTTCGTGAGAGGCTACACCTTC
TRBJ1-1,.,.,TRBV27,CASSLDINTEAFF,TGTGCCAGCTCCCTCGACATTAACACTGAAGCTTTCTTT
TRBJ2-4,.,TRBD2,TRBV7-2,CASSLQRGGSVGIQYF,TGTGCCAGCAGCCTCCAGCGGGGGGGCAGCGTAGGCATTCAGTACTTC
TRBJ2-5,.,TRBD2,TRBV9,CASSVAPGGGLGGQYF,TGTGCCAGCAGCGTAGCTCCGGGGGGAGGACTAGGTGGCCAGTACTTC
TRBJ2-7,.,.,TRBV29-1,CSVEGLGEQYF,TGCAGCGTTGAGGGACTGGGAGAGCAGTACTTC
TRBJ2-5,.,TRBD2,TRBV6-5,CASSLAGVEETQYF,TGTGCCAGCAGTTTGGCGGGGGTAGAAGAGACCCAGTACTTC
TRBJ1-6,.,TRBD1,TRBV5-6,CASRPTGGNSPLHF,TGTGCCAGCAGACCAACAGGGGGGAATTCACCCCTCCACTTT
TRBJ2-1,.,TRBD2,TRBV6-1,CASSLAGGPNEQFF,TGTGCCAGCAGTTTAGCGGGGGGGCCCAATGAGCAGTTCTTC
TRBJ2-3,.,TRBD2,TRBV4-3,CASSQALGLAGINTQYF,TGCGCCAGCAGCCAAGCTTTAGGACTAGCGGGAATAAATACGCAGTATTTT
TRBJ2-1,.,TRBD1,TRBV27,CASSIARQGNEQFF,TGTGCCAGCAGTATCGCTAGACAGGGTAATGAGCAGTTCTTC
TRBJ2-4,.,TRBD1,TRBV7-8,CASSPNNRGFTKNIQYF,TGTGCCAGCAGCCCAAATAACAGGGGCTTTACCAAAAACATTCAGTACTTC
TRBJ1-5,.,.,TRBV7-2,CASSLQQGGQPQHF,TGTGCCAGCAGCTTACAGCAGGGTGGGCAGCCCCAGCATTTT
TRBJ2-3,few,.,TRBV4-1,CASSQDLRADTQYF,TGCGCCAGCAGCCAAGATTTGCGGGCAGATACGCAGTATTTT
TRBJ1-1,few,.,TRBV29-1,CSASTVNTEAFF,TGCAGCGCTTCGACAGTGAACACTGAAGCTTTCTTT
TRBJ1-2,few,.,TRBV23-1,CASGSNRAVYGYTF,TGCGCCAGCGGGTCCAACAGGGCCGTCTATGGCTACACCTTC
TRBJ2-3,.,.,TRBV7-9,CASRTTVKNTQYF,TGTGCCAGCAGAACGACAGTTAAGAATACGCAGTATTTT
TRBJ1-5,.,TRBD1,TRBV9,CASSPGTGGLNQPQHF,TGTGCCAGCAGCCCCGGGACAGGGGGCCTCAATCAGCCCCAGCATTTT
TRBJ2-2,.,TRBD1,TRBV5-1,CASSSKNAGQGAGGELFF,TGCGCCAGCAGCTCCAAAAATGCGGGACAGGGGGCAGGCGGGGAGCTGTTTTTT